Included here is one T cell receptor (beta chain) sequence, with context. Its antigen target is currently unknown. The sample holds no much larger clone one base away, and base qualities are not on file. The CDR1 and CDR2 encoded by the germline V gene (reference sequence) are MNHNY and SVGAGI. The CDR3 numbers 17 residues from cysteine through phenylalanine. This entry keeps only the CDR3 DNA: 51 bases, framed from base 1. A distance of 14 bases separates the germline ends of V and J, which lose 2 bases and 1 base respectively. The data belong to a study of T cell repertoires and leukemia-associated antigens (dated by TCRdb to the late 2010s). For the wider study: Each sample yielded about 5.1 to 7 million read pairs and roughly 3.3 to 5.0 million effective reads, around 15 million effective reads overall. In vitro peptide stimulation of healthy T cells was used with the aim of identifying the antigen recognized by a TCR Vbeta21 clone previously found in CML patients. The paper as a whole reports these results and caveats: The antigen specificity and function of the expanded clones were not directly tested, and further investigation of both was required. No significant differences among the four groups were observed in the numbers of Vbeta genes (approximately 60), Jbeta genes (more than 12), VDJ rearrangements, or unique CDR3s.

Total RNA was extracted from the cultured T cells with TRIzol reagent. TCRbeta libraries were amplified from RNA using 5' rapid amplification of cDNA ends (5'RACE). Before sequencing, Qubit, an Agilent instrument, and quantitative PCR were used to check library concentration and integrity. A commercial service provider sequenced the qualified libraries on Illumina HiSeq or MiSeq. Regarding the original processing steps: MiXCR version 1.8.2 was used to identify TCR sequences in each sample. For a clone to be considered qualified, a CDR3 longer than four amino acids, an in-frame nucleotide length, and the absence of a stop codon were required. A read counted as effective if the read contained the complete CDR3 structure. RT-PCR with 24 Vbeta primers, GeneScan spectratyping, and Sanger sequencing were used to validate expanded clones. The raw public reads went through TCRdb reprocessing: fastp at Q25, MiXCR clone calling, in-frame beta chains kept. Entries are consolidated by CDR3 protein sequence, retaining the most common genes and DNA. The V and J calls come from TCRdb's annotation, not from the publication. The sample profile shows 13,000 to 15,000 distinct CDR3 sequences; approximately 42% of them were found once. The biggest ten clones account for roughly 8.7% of the sample.

As a first step, CD3+ T cells were rested overnight at 2.5 million to 3 million cells/mL in RPMI 1640 lacking fetal bovine serum. Following the manufacturer's instructions, MACS immunomagnetic beads were used to pull CD3+ T cells out of the PBMCs. The chain was built from TRBV6-6 and TRBJ2-2; the D gene is perhaps TRBD1, on 6 matching bases. The source is a female donor in good health. Source material: CD3+ T cells sorted from blood and cultured. The nucleotide sequence is given as TGTGCCAGCAGTTACGGGACAAGGTCTGTGAACACCGGGGAGCTGTTTTTT. Translated, it reads CASSYGTRSVNTGELFF.